The clone carrying this TCR beta chain was seen more than once but under ten times. Antigen: not known. These data belong to a study of T-cell reconstitution after alpha-beta-depleted transplantation in children. Study-level results: Several hundred expanded graft clones reportedly gave rise to the alpha-beta T cells present about two months after transplant. Among T cells one year after transplant, newly produced cells accounted for most counts and diversity.

The CDR3 runs to 13 residues. The V gene's germline CDR1 is LNHNV and CDR2 YYDKDF (reference sequence). V gave up 4 bases and J gave up 5 bases; unmatched junction bases: 5. A TCRbeta library incorporating unique molecular identifiers was prepared. TCRdb fed the PCR reads into MiXCR, producing one record per CDR3 protein. Found here are about 220,000 distinct CDR3 sequences, under 20% of them singletons; the top ten hold about 45%. The source material was PBMCs, mostly from graft donor cells, sampled 360 days after TCRalphabeta/CD19-depleted stem cell transplant. The chain uses TRBV15 and TRBJ2-7, with TRBD1 matching over 7 bases. This clonotype was obtained from a male patient aged 2 to 10 who had a stem cell transplant for acute lymphoblastic leukemia, so the T cells may come from the graft donor. In DNA, the CDR3 is TGTGCCACCAGCATCCGACAGGGCCACGAGCAGTACTTC. Translated, it gives CATSIRQGHEQYF.